The entry below describes one T cell receptor beta chain. Its antigen is as yet unknown. V was trimmed by 4 bases and J by 5 bases, leaving 9 bases between them. This CDR3 has 13 residues. The germline CDR1 and CDR2 sequences are MGHRA and YSYEKL. The data derive from a study of cytomegalovirus exposure and HLA in healthy donors. Study-level findings and limits: For most TCR sequences rarity was the rule, although some public TCRs occurred in many donors. Among immune exposure information, only CMV serostatus was available.

With 60 Vbeta and 13 Jbeta primers, the PCR was carried out. The table came from immunoSEQ multiplex PCR; TCRdb's copy has only in-frame clones and leaves some out. This table holds around 210,000 clones. What was sequenced was PBMCs. The origin of this receptor is a woman in her 30s in good health and CMV-seropositive. V usage is TRBV4-1 and J usage is TRBJ1-5; no clear D gene. The CDR3 DNA reads as TGCGCCAGCAGCCTAGCGAGGGATCAGCCCCAGCATTTT. Its translation: CASSLARDQPQHF.